This T cell receptor (beta chain) came from a study of blood T cell repertoires in COVID-19. Across the study: Whether acute or convalescent, the COVID-19 samples came from the United States, Italy and Spain. The cDNA or gDNA used as material had been derived from T cells, B-cell-depleted T cells, or PBMCs.

Original methodology: Nucleated cell counts were estimated from reference gene primer amplification. Assay used: immunoSEQ multiplex PCR; TCRdb lists only in-frame clones, some missing. That table gives V, J and clone size, and the DNA gave D and trimming. The table lists over 130,000 clones, around 84% of them singletons. The junction had 11 bases not matched to a gene; V was cut back by 3 bases and J by 7 bases. CDR3 length equals 16 residues. The germline gives CDR1 SGHNT, CDR2 YYREEE (reference sequence). The clonotype comes from a human donor in a cohort sampled during active COVID-19. This chain connects TRBV5-4 to TRBJ1-1; 11 bases align to TRBD1. The material sequenced was peripheral blood. CDR3 region: CASSYPGQGEYSEAFF. The CDR3 nucleotides read TGTGCCAGCAGCTATCCGGGACAGGGGGAATATAGTGAAGCTTTCTTT.